A single sample is the source of the 18 T cell receptor beta chains below, sequenced in a study of T cells after yellow fever vaccination. TCRdb recomputed calls from the 5' RACE reads with MiXCR, one row per CDR3 protein. The profile shows about 240,000 distinct CDR3 sequences, about 3.5% of them singletons. This material consisted of PBMCs, taken 15 days after the yellow fever booster vaccination. Every receptor here comes from a man in his late teens or twenties who received the YFV17D yellow fever vaccine.

In this sample, this clonotype turned up many times. This CDR3 is CSVVPAYTDTQYF. CDR3 coding DNA: TGCAGCGTCGTCCCGGCCTACACAGATACGCAGTATTTT. This chain links TRBV29-1 with TRBJ2-3, with unresolved D. With 6 bases removed from V and 2 bases from J, the gap between germline ends came to 12 bases. The CDR3 contains 13 residues. Per the germline V gene, CDR1 is SQVTM and CDR2 is ANQGSEA.

This clonotype was found many times. The chain employs TRBV6-5 and TRBJ1-2, with 8 bases fitting TRBD1. Germline CDR1 MNHEY, CDR2 SVGAGI. J gave up 7 bases and V 1 base, and 8 bases lay outside the gene matches. This CDR3 is 15 amino acids long. The CDR3 reads CASSYYTGGSAGYTF. In DNA, the CDR3 is TGTGCCAGCAGTTACTATACAGGGGGTTCGGCTGGCTACACCTTC.

Turning to this clonotype: A single base separates this from a much larger clone, so it may be a read error. This chain links TRBV11-2 with TRBJ2-1, with D possibly matching TRBD2 (6 bases). CDR1 is SGHAT and CDR2 is FQNNGV in the germline V gene. The CDR3 loop spans 14 amino acids. The V gene lost 2 bases and the J gene lost 9 bases, with 14 bases spanning the gap. CDR3 DNA: TGTGCCAGCAGCTTAAATACAGGAGGGATTGAGCAGTTCTTC. Protein sequence: CASSLNTGGIEQFF.

Many counts were recorded for this clonotype. The CDR3 DNA sequence: TGTGCCAGCAGTTCGTCCGACTCCTACAATGAGCAGTTCTTC. Protein sequence: CASSSSDSYNEQFF. V is TRBV12-3 or TRBV12-4 and J is TRBJ2-1; no reliable D call. This CDR3 region has 14 residues. Trimming pared 4 bases from V and 0 bases from J, leaving 7 bases between.

The sample holds many counts of this clonotype. The chain employs TRBV7-6 and TRBJ2-1; tentative D call: TRBD1 (6 bases). The germline V and J ends were trimmed by 0 bases and 4 bases, with 7 bases remaining between them. This CDR3 has 14 amino acids. The V gene's germline CDR1 is SGHVS and CDR2 FNYEAQ. CDR3 protein: CASSLAGQYNEQFF. The CDR3 region has the DNA TGTGCCAGCAGCTTAGCGGGACAATACAATGAGCAGTTCTTC.

This clonotype was seen many times. V and J are TRBV29-1 and TRBJ1-1; weak D call: TRBD1 (5 bases). CDR1 is SQVTM and CDR2 is ANQGSEA in the germline V gene. V lost 3 bases and J 10 bases, leaving 9 bases between the germline ends. The CDR3 extends over 10 amino acids. The CDR3 region is CSVEWGTAFF. The CDR3 DNA is TGCAGCGTTGAGTGGGGGACAGCTTTCTTT.

This clonotype has a count of ten or more. The CDR3 reads CSVTHPDRGVTDTQYF. The CDR3 coding sequence is TGCAGCGTCACCCACCCTGACAGGGGGGTAACAGATACGCAGTATTTT. The chain carries TRBV29-1 and TRBJ2-3; 9 nucleotides match TRBD1. The CDR3 length is 16 residues. Germline CDR1 reads SQVTM; CDR2 reads ANQGSEA. The V and J ends lost 6 bases and 3 bases, in that order; junction bases with no gene match: 13.

This clonotype has more than one count but fewer than ten. The CDR3 DNA sequence: TGTGCCAGCAGGCCCCATGCTCTGGGACAAGAGACCCAGTACTTC. This codes for CASRPHALGQETQYF. The chain links TRBV27 to TRBJ2-5; D is ambiguous. V shed 6 bases and J shed 2 bases, with 16 bases lying between them. The CDR3 totals 15 residues. Germline values: CDR1 MNHEY, CDR2 SMNVEV (reference sequence).

This clonotype occurred many times. The chain joins TRBV12-3 or TRBV12-4 to TRBJ2-7; D is unclear. This CDR3 spans 11 amino acids. V lost 5 bases and J lost 3, with 5 bases in between. CDR3 loop: CASSTYYEQYF. CDR3 in DNA: TGTGCCAGCAGTACCTACTACGAGCAGTACTTC.

This clonotype showed up many times. The chain combines TRBV5-1 with TRBJ2-3, with a tentative D call TRBD2 (6 bases). CDR3 length: 14 amino acids. Germline V gene lookup returns CDR1 SGHRS and CDR2 YFSETQ. V was trimmed by 4 bases and J by 8 bases, leaving 17 bases between them. In DNA form, the CDR3 reads TGCGCCAGCAGCCCGCAGGGACTCACACGTACGCAGTATTTT. Its protein product is CASSPQGLTRTQYF.

This clonotype was seen repeatedly, ten times or more. The chain's CDR3 is CATSRVPGELFF. The CDR3 DNA reads TGTGCCACCAGCAGAGTACCCGGGGAGCTGTTTTTT. The V gene is TRBV15, the J gene TRBJ2-2; D is ambiguous. CDR1 and CDR2 from the germline V gene are LNHNV and YYDKDF (reference sequence). This CDR3 comprises 12 residues. Trimming removed 1 base from V and 6 bases from J, with 3 bases in between.

This clonotype was observed at least ten times. J is TRBJ1-3 and V is TRBV9; no definite D call. The CDR3 consists of 13 residues. Germline CDR1 is SGDLS and CDR2 is YYNGEE. V shed 0 bases and J shed 4 bases, with 5 bases lying between them. CDR3 in amino acids: CASSVGPGNTIYF. CDR3 sequence (DNA): TGTGCCAGCAGCGTAGGGCCGGGAAACACCATATATTTT.

This clonotype was counted ten times or more. The chain joins TRBV5-1 to TRBJ2-3; no firm D call. The V and J ends lost 0 bases and 2 bases respectively, with 7 bases between them. CDR3 size: 14 residues. Germline V gene sequence: CDR1 SGHRS, CDR2 YFSETQ. CDR3 nucleotide sequence: TGCGCCAGCAGCTTGGACGGTTACACAGATACGCAGTATTTT. Its protein product is CASSLDGYTDTQYF.

This clonotype has a count of ten or more. The genes are TRBV5-1 and TRBJ1-1; 7 nucleotides agree with TRBD1. Germline trimming cut 4 bases from V and 5 bases from J; bases unmatched to any gene: 11. Germline CDR1 SGHRS, CDR2 YFSETQ. This CDR3 comprises 15 residues. The CDR3 sequence: CASSIRVRGYTEAFF. In DNA form, the CDR3 reads TGCGCCAGCAGCATTCGAGTCAGGGGGTATACTGAAGCTTTCTTT.

This clonotype was recorded many times. V and J are TRBV29-1 and TRBJ1-2; no clear D gene. The germline CDR1 and CDR2 sequences are SQVTM and ANQGSEA. Trimming pared 4 bases from V and 1 base from J, leaving 13 bases between. CDR3 length: 14 amino acids. The CDR3: CSVVDPDYNYGYTF. The CDR3, as DNA: TGCAGCGTTGTAGACCCCGATTATAACTATGGCTACACCTTC.

This clonotype was counted many times. The chain links TRBV7-9 to TRBJ2-7; TRBD1 is a possible D gene (5 bases). The CDR3 contains 16 residues. CDR1 is SEHNR and CDR2 is FQNEAQ in the germline V gene (reference sequence). Deletions cut 2 bases from V and 2 bases from J, with 16 bases between. The CDR3 is CASSLQGENLPYEQYF. CDR3 nucleotide sequence: TGTGCCAGCAGCTTACAGGGCGAAAATTTGCCCTACGAGCAGTACTTC. Together with reference TRBV7-9 and TRBJ2-7, the CDR3 gives the full variable domain: DTGVSQNPRHKITKRGQNVTFRCDPISEHNRLYWYRQTLGQGPEFLTYFQNEAQLEKSRLLSDRFSAERPKGSFSTLEIQRTEQGDSAMYLCASSLQGENLPYEQYFGPGTRLTVT.

This clonotype was seen ten or more times. This chain links TRBV28 with TRBJ2-1, with a tentative D call TRBD1 (6 bases). With 2 bases removed from V and 4 bases from J, the gap between germline ends came to 18 bases. Germline assignment: CDR1 MDHEN and CDR2 SYDVKM. The CDR3 is 17 amino acids. The CDR3 loop is CASSLVGLQGEYNEQFF. CDR3 DNA sequence: TGTGCCAGCAGTTTAGTCGGGCTACAGGGAGAATACAATGAGCAGTTCTTC.

There are many counts of this clonotype. The chain combines TRBV29-1 with TRBJ2-2; D remains unclear. V gave up 3 bases and J gave up 0 bases, with 8 bases separating them. The CDR3 extends over 14 amino acids. In germline, CDR1 is SQVTM, CDR2 ANQGSEA. The CDR3 spells CSVEAWTNTGELFF. The CDR3, as DNA: TGCAGCGTTGAGGCCTGGACGAACACCGGGGAGCTGTTTTTT.